This T cell receptor beta chain was captured in a study of T cell repertoires in cytomegalovirus infection. With respect to this clonotype: Its antigen is undetermined.

General study results and limits: Carriers of CMV plus the relevant HLA were identified by cumulative public TCR beta family frequency. Ex vivo, HLA-C-restricted CMV-specific TCR beta clonotypes prevailed over the rest of the response.

Germline V gene sequence: CDR1 MNHEY, CDR2 SMNVEV (reference sequence). The CDR3 length is 15 residues. After removal of 3 bases from V and 4 bases from J, the junction contained 6 bases not matched to a gene. TCRdb itself ran the reads through MiXCR, one entry per CDR3 protein. The sample has fewer than 400,000 distinct CDR3 sequences; 15% to 20% are singletons. The sequenced sample was PBMCs. This TCR came from a human donor in good health (CMV status not recorded). Some clones in this sample may be carry-over from other donors' samples. The genes are TRBV27 and TRBJ2-5; 9 bases are shared with TRBD2. The CDR3 loop reads CASSLEAGGGETQYF. CDR3 DNA: TGTGCCAGCAGTTTGGAAGCGGGGGGAGGAGAGACCCAGTACTTC.